What follows describes a single TCR beta chain. This entry is derived from a study of cytomegalovirus exposure and HLA in healthy donors. With 0 bases clipped from V and 4 bases from J, the junction kept 10 bases outside the gene matches. This CDR3 is 16 amino acids long. Germline CDR1 reads SGHKS; CDR2 reads YYEKEE (reference sequence). A roughly 120-subject validation cohort, separate from the approximately 610-subject first cohort, supplied the donors. Profiled with immunoSEQ multiplex PCR; TCRdb holds only in-frame clones, not every one. The data show some 140,000 clones, with roughly 90% seen just once and roughly 3% held by the top ten.

Source material: PBMCs. The TCR was taken from a man in his late teens or twenties in good health and CMV-seronegative. The V and J genes are TRBV5-5 and TRBJ2-7, with 7 bases that match TRBD1. CDR3 DNA sequence: TGTGCCAGCAGCTTGGTTCACAGGGGCGGAGGATACGAGCAGTACTTC. Translated, it gives CASSLVHRGGGYEQYF. The variable domain in full, completed from reference TRBV5-5 and TRBJ2-7, reads DAGVTQSPTHLIKTRGQQVTLRCSPISGHKSVSWYQQVLGQGPQFIFQYYEKEERGRGNFPDRFSARQFPNYSSELNVNALLLGDSALYLCASSLVHRGGGYEQYFGPGTRLTVT.